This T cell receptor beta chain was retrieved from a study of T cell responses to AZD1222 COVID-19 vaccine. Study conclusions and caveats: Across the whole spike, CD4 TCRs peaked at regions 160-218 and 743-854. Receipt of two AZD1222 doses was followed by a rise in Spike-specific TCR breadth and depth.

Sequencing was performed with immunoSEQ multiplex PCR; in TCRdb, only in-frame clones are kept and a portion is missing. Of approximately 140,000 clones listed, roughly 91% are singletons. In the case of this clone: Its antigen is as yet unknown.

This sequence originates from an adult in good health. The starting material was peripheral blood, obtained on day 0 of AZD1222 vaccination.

In nucleotides, the CDR3 is TGTGCCAGCAGCGTAGGAGGGGGAAGCGACGGACTGTTTTTT. It encodes CASSVGGGSDGLFF. The rearrangement joins TRBV9 to TRBJ1-4; tentatively, D is TRBD1 (6 bases). With 0 bases removed from V and 13 bases from J, the gap between germline ends came to 16 bases. Germline CDR1 and CDR2: SGDLS and YYNGEE. The CDR3 spans 14 residues.